The 22 T cell receptor beta chains below all came from one sample that was sequenced in a study of OX40 agonist ivuxolimab in advanced cancers. Sequencing was performed with immunoSEQ multiplex PCR; in TCRdb, only in-frame clones are kept and a portion is missing. The sample consists of more than 45,000 clones, 82% of them appearing once. The input for sequencing was CD4+ or CD8+ T cells sorted from blood, taken in a trial of the OX40 agonist ivuxolimab. The receptors shown here come from an adult with an advanced solid tumor such as melanoma, head and neck, liver or kidney cancer.

This chain joins TRBV18 and TRBJ1-3; no clear D. V dropped 2 bases and J dropped 0 bases, with 11 bases sitting between them. In germline, CDR1 is KGHSH, CDR2 LQKENI. CDR3 length: 16 residues. CDR3 nucleotides: TGTGCCAGCTCACCATTATCGAGAGACTCTGGAAACACCATATATTTT. Residues: CASSPLSRDSGNTIYF.

The V call is TRBV5-8, the J call TRBJ2-2; D is perhaps TRBD1 (6 bases). The V end was cut by 0 bases, the J end by 6 bases, with 6 bases between. CDR1 and CDR2 (germline): SGHTS, YDEGEE. The CDR3 has 13 residues. The CDR3 DNA sequence: TGTGCCAGCAGCTTGGGGGGGCCCGGGGAGCTGTTTTTT. The encoded protein is CASSLGGPGELFF.

The chain recombines TRBV19 with TRBJ1-2; D remains ambiguous. The V and J ends lost 6 bases and 8 bases respectively, with 16 bases between them. Germline V gene sequence: CDR1 LNHDA, CDR2 SQIVND (reference sequence). This CDR3 contains 13 residues. The CDR3 region is CASRAQPIMGYTF. The CDR3 region has the DNA TGTGCCAGTAGGGCACAGCCTATCATGGGCTACACCTTC.

V and J are TRBV2 and TRBJ2-7; TRBD2 agrees at 14 bases. The germline V gene has CDR1 SNHLY and CDR2 FYNNEI. The CDR3 runs 15 residues. Trimming removed 6 bases from V and 5 bases from J; junction bases left unmatched: 6. The CDR3 reads CASRGTSGGLNEQYF. CDR3 bases: TGTGCCAGCAGGGGGACTAGCGGGGGTCTAAACGAGCAGTACTTC.

Only a few counts were recorded for this clone. The rearrangement links TRBV5-4 to TRBJ1-4, with D unresolved. The CDR3 runs to 14 residues. Trimming removed 0 bases from V and 5 bases from J, with 8 bases in between. Germline loops: CDR1 SGHNT, CDR2 YYREEE (reference sequence). The CDR3 DNA is TGTGCCAGCAGCTTGGATACGAGGAATGAAAAACTGTTTTTT. It translates to CASSLDTRNEKLFF.

The rearrangement links TRBV6-6 to TRBJ1-2; D is uncertain. V lost 1 base and J 5 bases, leaving 11 bases between the germline ends. This CDR3 has 14 amino acids. Germline V gene data show CDR1 as MNHNY and CDR2 as SVGAGI (reference sequence). CDR3: CASSYFPAVYGYTF. CDR3 nucleotides: TGTGCCAGCAGTTACTTCCCCGCAGTGTATGGCTACACCTTC.

This clone showed up just once. Written as DNA, the CDR3 is TGTGCCAGCAGTGCTTGGACTAGCGGGAGAGGCGAGCAGTACTTC. Translated: CASSAWTSGRGEQYF. This chain connects TRBV7-2 to TRBJ2-7; 13 bases match TRBD2. In germline, CDR1 is SGHTA, CDR2 FQGNSA. This CDR3 contains 15 residues. V was clipped by 6 bases and J by 6 bases; unmatched bases: 8.

The chain joins TRBV9 to TRBJ2-7; 9 bases match TRBD2. The CDR3 is 15 residues long. Germline CDR1 reads SGDLS; CDR2 reads YYNGEE. With 4 bases clipped from V and 2 bases from J, the junction kept 7 bases outside the gene matches. The DNA of the CDR3 is TGTGCCAGCAGCCCGTCTAGCGGGATTGCCTACGAGCAGTACTTC. Protein: CASSPSSGIAYEQYF.

This clone was seen a single time. This sequence joins TRBV29-1 and TRBJ1-1, with D tentatively TRBD1 (6 bases). This CDR3 spans 14 amino acids. The V and J ends lost 7 bases and 3 bases respectively, with 18 bases between them. CDR1 and CDR2 (germline): SQVTM, ANQGSEA. In DNA form, the CDR3 reads TGCAGCGCCACCCCGGGGGGGGCCGACACTGAAGCTTTCTTT. Residues: CSATPGGADTEAFF.

This sequence joins TRBV7-9 and TRBJ2-5, with 8 bases matching TRBD1. The J segment lost 5 bases and the V segment lost 2 bases, leaving 10 bases of the junction unmatched. The CDR3 is made up of 16 amino acids. Germline CDR1 reads SEHNR; CDR2 reads FQNEAQ (reference sequence). The CDR3 coding sequence is TGTGCCAGCAGCTTAACCAATACAGGGGGGCGGGAGACCCAGTACTTC. Translation: CASSLTNTGGRETQYF.

J is TRBJ2-2 and V is TRBV2; 7 bases are shared with TRBD2. This CDR3 region has 16 residues. With V trimmed by 2 bases and J by 1 base, 4 bases remained unmatched. Germline assignment: CDR1 SNHLY and CDR2 FYNNEI. In DNA form, the CDR3 reads TGTGCCAGCAGTGAAATGAGCGGGATGAACACCGGGGAGCTGTTTTTT. Its translation is CASSEMSGMNTGELFF.

The rearrangement uses TRBV7-2 and TRBJ1-1; D is unresolved. This CDR3 comprises 12 residues. In germline, CDR1 is SGHTA, CDR2 FQGNSA. V shed 4 bases and J shed 5 bases, with 8 bases lying between them. The CDR3 reads CASSSRGTEAFF. The CDR3 nucleotides are TGTGCCAGCAGCTCAAGAGGGACTGAAGCTTTCTTT.

The rearrangement uses TRBV5-5 and TRBJ2-3, with 9 bases aligning to TRBD2. Per germline, CDR1 SGHKS and CDR2 YYEKEE (reference sequence). The junction had 8 bases not matched to a gene; V was cut back by 4 bases and J by 2 bases. This CDR3 region has 16 residues. CDR3 DNA: TGTGCCAGCAGCAGGTCTAGCGGGGCCTTCACAGATACGCAGTATTTT. It codes for CASSRSSGAFTDTQYF.

The chain employs TRBV4-3 and TRBJ1-5; D gene ambiguous. Between the trimmed V and J ends, which lost 0 bases and 4 bases, there was a span of 4 bases. The length of the CDR3 is 13 residues. Germline V gives CDR1 LGHNA, CDR2 YSLEER. The DNA of the CDR3 is TGCGCCAGCAGCCAAGACAGAAATCAGCCCCAGCATTTT. Its protein is CASSQDRNQPQHF.

This clone showed up just a few times. The sample has other DNA sequences that encode this CDR3 too. The chain couples TRBV20-1 to TRBJ1-1; D uncertain. V gave up 1 base and J gave up 1 base, with 1 base separating them. Germline V gene lookup returns CDR1 DFQATT and CDR2 SNEGSKA (reference sequence). The CDR3 length is 11 residues. The CDR3: CSARANTEAFF. The DNA of the CDR3 is TGCAGTGCTAGAGCGAACACTGAAGCTTTCTTT.

This clone occurred once. The genes are TRBV5-5 and TRBJ2-2; 10 bases fit TRBD2. Germline V gives CDR1 SGHKS, CDR2 YYEKEE (reference sequence). The CDR3 is made up of 16 amino acids. V lost 4 bases and J lost 5; bases outside the gene matches: 8. This chain's CDR3 is CASSLSGRRATGELFF. The CDR3 DNA sequence: TGTGCCAGCAGCCTTAGCGGGAGGCGAGCAACCGGGGAGCTGTTTTTT.

The chain couples TRBV7-8 to TRBJ2-3; D is undetermined. Per the germline V gene, CDR1 is SGHVS and CDR2 is FQNEAQ. This CDR3 region has 13 residues. V lost 1 base to trimming and J lost 6 bases, with 8 bases between them. Here the CDR3 reads CASSLVPSDTQYF. Written as DNA, the CDR3 is TGTGCCAGCAGCTTAGTGCCGAGTGATACGCAGTATTTT.

This rearrangement joins TRBV7-2 to TRBJ1-6; the D is unclear. CDR3 length: 13 amino acids. The V end lost 1 base, the J end lost 9 bases, and 7 bases lay between the germline ends. Germline CDR1 SGHTA, CDR2 FQGNSA. CDR3 region: CASSLVVTSPLHF. CDR3 DNA sequence: TGTGCCAGCAGCTTAGTTGTTACTTCACCCCTCCACTTT.

This chain uses TRBV2 with TRBJ1-5; TRBD1 matches at 7 bases. There are 16 residues in the CDR3. Germline V gene lookup returns CDR1 SNHLY and CDR2 FYNNEI. The J segment lost 5 bases and the V segment lost 8 bases, leaving 15 bases of the junction unmatched. Here the CDR3 reads CASSRVRGQEDQPQHF. The CDR3 DNA reads TGTGCCAGCTCAAGGGTGAGGGGGCAGGAGGATCAGCCCCAGCATTTT.

The chain employs TRBV7-9 and TRBJ1-2; the D is unclear. The CDR3 consists of 12 residues. Looked up from germline, CDR1 is SEHNR and CDR2 is FQNEAQ (reference sequence). Trimming left V 2 bases short and J 8 bases short, with 9 bases between. CDR3 nucleotide sequence: TGTGCCAGCAGCTTAACAGCGAGGGGCTACACCTTC. It translates to CASSLTARGYTF.

The chain recombines TRBV7-2 with TRBJ1-2, with TRBD1 matching over 11 bases. This CDR3 region has 16 residues. The germline V gene has CDR1 SGHTA and CDR2 FQGNSA. V shed 3 bases and J 5 bases; nucleotides not matched to a gene: 8. The CDR3 DNA reads as TGTGCCAGCAGCTTCGCCCCCGGGACAGGGGGGTATGGCTACACCTTC. Protein: CASSFAPGTGGYGYTF.

V usage is TRBV2 and J usage is TRBJ2-7; 14 bases agree with TRBD2. CDR1 is SNHLY and CDR2 is FYNNEI in the germline V gene. The CDR3 consists of 16 residues. V lost 6 bases and J lost 6; bases outside the gene matches: 10. CDR3 in DNA: TGTGCCAGCAGGGGAGGGACTAGCGGGGGCCCGCGCGAGCAGTACTTC. It specifies CASRGGTSGGPREQYF.